One sample yielded the 30 T cell receptor beta chains listed below, sequenced in a study of T-cell reconstitution after alpha-beta-depleted transplantation in children (dated by TCRdb to the mid-2010s). The time point label for this specimen denotes: day 60 (about 2 months) after transplantation. According to the study, the label for this sample's treatment or condition signals: allogeneic hematopoietic cell transplantation with graft depleted of TCRalphabeta T cells and CD19 B cells. Library creation used PCR. Sequencing used an Illumina HiSeq 2500. TCR library preparation used molecular barcoding, with unique molecular identifiers applied to normalize quantification of the TCRbeta repertoire. TCRdb trimmed the raw reads at Q25, called clones with MiXCR and kept productive beta chains. Every entry covers one CDR3 protein and lists the most common genes and DNA from its rows. The sample table holds about 7,900 distinct CDR3 sequences, of which 30% were seen once. The ten largest clones represent 2% to 2.5% of the sample.

Specimen: peripheral blood, collected 60 days after TCRalphabeta/CD19-depleted stem cell transplant. These receptors all come from a boy less than two years old who had a stem cell transplant for SCID, so the T cells may come from the graft donor.

The rearrangement joins TRBV5-1 to TRBJ1-2, with TRBD1 matching over 10 bases. V was pared by 8 bases and J by 6 bases, with 7 bases of the junction left unmatched. The CDR3 contains 13 residues. Germline CDR1 reads SGHRS; CDR2 reads YFSETQ. CDR3 sequence: CARLRQGAHGYTF. The CDR3 nucleotides are TGCGCCAGACTAAGACAGGGGGCGCATGGCTACACCTTC.

The rearrangement links TRBV12-3 or TRBV12-4 to TRBJ2-7; a possible D gene is TRBD1 (6 bases). This CDR3 has 15 residues. Trimming cost V 3 bases and J 4 bases, with 16 bases left between them. CDR3 sequence (DNA): TGTGCCAGCAGTTTTCGAGCAGGGGCTGGGTACGAGCAGTACTTC. This translates into CASSFRAGAGYEQYF.

This clonotype was found a few times. This chain connects TRBV20-1 to TRBJ2-1, with 15 bases identical to TRBD2. CDR3 size: 17 residues. The germline CDR1 and CDR2 sequences are DFQATT and SNEGSKA (reference sequence). The CDR3 coding sequence is TGCAGCGCTGGGACTAGCGGGGGGCTGAGCTCCTACAATGAGCAGTTCTTC. Translating it yields CSAGTSGGLSSYNEQFF.

This clonotype was observed a single time. The gene calls are TRBV24-1 and TRBJ2-2, with 7 bases aligning to TRBD1. This CDR3 has 13 residues. V shed 9 bases, J shed 0 bases, and the junction held 0 bases outside the gene matches. CDR1 is KGHDR, CDR2 SFDVKD, per germline. CDR3 coding DNA: TGTGCCACCGGGACAGCGAACACCGGGGAGCTGTTTTTT. Translated, it gives CATGTANTGELFF.

The rearrangement uses TRBV12-3 or TRBV12-4 and TRBJ2-1; either TRBD1 or TRBD2 may fit D (5 bases each). CDR3 length: 17 residues. V was clipped by 6 bases and J by 0 bases, with 18 bases between them. The CDR3 DNA is TGTGCCAGCAGCGATCCCGGGACCCGGAGCTCCTACAATGAGCAGTTCTTC. Its protein is CASSDPGTRSSYNEQFF.

This clonotype was found a few times. This chain uses TRBV12-3 or TRBV12-4 with TRBJ2-1; possibly TRBD2 for D (6 bases). Trimming removed 3 bases from V and 1 base from J, with 7 bases in between. The CDR3 is 14 residues long. The CDR3 DNA reads TGTGCCAGCAGTTTTGGGACTTCCTACAATGAGCAGTTCTTC. Translated: CASSFGTSYNEQFF.

Within the sample, this clonotype is medium-sized. The junction and the germline gene differ at one end; a read error may be behind it. J is TRBJ2-7 and V is TRBV3-1; D not resolved. The CDR3 is made up of 10 amino acids. From germline, CDR1 is LGHDT and CDR2 YNNKEL (reference sequence). The CDR3 DNA reads TGTGCCAGCAGCCAAGGATTCCTGGTCTTC. Amino acid sequence: CASSQGFLVF.

This chain joins TRBV3-1 and TRBJ2-1; weak D call: TRBD1 (5 bases). The CDR3 contains 17 residues. The germline V and J ends were trimmed by 5 bases and 1 base, with 18 bases remaining between them. The germline gives CDR1 LGHDT, CDR2 YNNKEL (reference sequence). The CDR3 sequence: CASSNQGQWESYNEQFF. CDR3 sequence (DNA): TGTGCCAGCAGCAACCAGGGCCAGTGGGAATCCTACAATGAGCAGTTCTTC.

This clonotype was observed many times. This sequence joins TRBV7-8 and TRBJ2-3; the match to TRBD2 covers 13 bases. The germline V gene has CDR1 SGHVS and CDR2 FQNEAQ. Losses at the gene ends were 3 bases for V and 4 bases for J; bases not matched to a gene: 7. The CDR3 contains 17 residues. The CDR3 loop reads CASSFARTSGGADTQYF. CDR3 nucleotide sequence: TGTGCCAGCAGCTTTGCACGGACTAGCGGGGGCGCAGATACGCAGTATTTT.

This rearrangement joins TRBV11-2 to TRBJ1-5; TRBD1 might be the D (6 bases). The CDR3 runs 15 residues. CDR1 is SGHAT and CDR2 is FQNNGV in the germline V gene. The V gene lost 2 bases and the J gene lost 4 bases, with 12 bases spanning the gap. The CDR3 region has the DNA TGTGCCAGCAGCTTAAGTTCAGGGGCTAATCAGCCCCAGCATTTT. Translating it yields CASSLSSGANQPQHF.

By share of the sample, this clonotype is medium-sized. The CDR3 here is CASSPGDHTDTQYF. DNA of the CDR3: TGTGCCAGCAGCCCAGGGGACCACACAGATACGCAGTATTTT. The J gene is TRBJ2-3, the V gene TRBV12-3 or TRBV12-4; maybe TRBD1 (6 bases). Deletions cut 6 bases from V and 2 bases from J, with 12 bases between. This CDR3 is 14 amino acids long.

This clonotype occurred many times. This chain connects TRBV18 to TRBJ2-7; 8 bases are shared with TRBD1. The V segment lost 3 bases and the J segment 8 bases; nucleotides outside the gene matches: 9. Germline V lookup: CDR1 KGHSH, CDR2 LQKENI. The CDR3 covers 14 residues. CDR3: CASSPGTGGRQQYF. CDR3 bases: TGTGCCAGCTCACCCGGGACAGGAGGGAGACAGCAGTACTTC.

Ten or more counts support this clonotype. The chain carries TRBV14 and TRBJ2-7; D is uncertain. This CDR3 spans 12 amino acids. The V and J ends lost 4 bases and 2 bases respectively, with 6 bases between them. CDR1 SGHDN and CDR2 FVKESK come from the germline V gene. The CDR3 DNA reads as TGTGCCAGCAGCCCCCTTCCCTACGAGCAGTACTTC. It translates to CASSPLPYEQYF.

At least ten counts were recorded for this clonotype. The V and J genes are TRBV25-1 and TRBJ2-3, with a weak D call TRBD2 (5 bases). V lost 0 bases to trimming and J lost 6 bases, with 22 bases between them. The germline CDR1 and CDR2 sequences are MGHDK and SYGVNS. The CDR3 spans 18 residues. CDR3 amino acids: CASSEYPPRGRPGDTQYF. DNA for the CDR3: TGTGCCAGCAGTGAATACCCACCCCGCGGACGGCCGGGGGATACGCAGTATTTT.

This clonotype occurred many times. V usage is TRBV18 and J usage is TRBJ1-4; unclear D gene. The CDR3 is made up of 16 amino acids. Trimming took off 3 bases at V and 3 bases at J, with 14 bases between the two ends. Germline lookup yields CDR1 KGHSH and CDR2 LQKENI. The CDR3 loop is CASSPFQLHANEKLFF. The CDR3 bases are TGTGCCAGCTCACCCTTTCAACTGCACGCTAATGAAAAACTGTTTTTT.

Relative to its sample, this clonotype is medium-sized. The J gene is TRBJ1-5, the V gene TRBV27, with D perhaps TRBD1 (6 bases). CDR3 size: 17 residues. Per the germline V gene, CDR1 is MNHEY and CDR2 is SMNVEV (reference sequence). Deletions cut 4 bases from V and 4 bases from J, with 20 bases between. CDR3 nucleotide sequence: TGTGCCAGCAGTTCCTCGACAGGAGGTCGGGTAAATCAGCCCCAGCATTTT. It specifies CASSSSTGGRVNQPQHF.

By sample share, this clonotype is medium-sized (0.01 to 0.1%). J is TRBJ2-3 and V is TRBV7-2; D call uncertain. Between the trimmed V and J ends, which lost 1 base and 6 bases, there was a span of 17 bases. Germline V gives CDR1 SGHTA, CDR2 FQGNSA. The CDR3 consists of 16 residues. The CDR3 here is CASSLVSQLGGDTQYF. In nucleotides, the CDR3 is TGTGCCAGCAGCTTAGTTTCCCAGTTGGGTGGGGATACGCAGTATTTT. The whole variable domain, filled in from reference TRBV7-2 and TRBJ2-3, reads GAGVSQSPSNKVTEKGKDVELRCDPISGHTALYWYRQSLGQGLEFLIYFQGNSAPDKSGLPSDRFSAERTGGSVSTLTIQRTQQEDSAVYLCASSLVSQLGGDTQYFGPGTRLTVL.

Only a few counts were recorded for this clonotype. The chain uses TRBV4-1 and TRBJ1-2; maybe TRBD1 (6 bases). Trimming shortened V by 0 bases and J by 4 bases, and 18 bases separated the two germline ends. The CDR3 extends over 17 amino acids. The germline V gene has CDR1 MGHRA and CDR2 YSYEKL. CDR3 sequence: CASSQEVYRAFGYGYTF. The CDR3 nucleotides are TGCGCCAGCAGCCAAGAGGTGTACAGGGCTTTCGGCTATGGCTACACCTTC.

A remark on this clonotype: The junction and the germline gene differ at one end; a read error may be behind it. This chain joins TRBV7-7 and TRBJ2-1, with D possibly matching TRBD2 (5 bases). Germline loops: CDR1 SSHAT, CDR2 FNYEAQ (reference sequence). The CDR3 has 15 residues. CDR3 residues: CASSLWESSYNEQFF. The CDR3 bases are TGTGCTAGCAGCTTATGGGAGAGCTCCTACAATGAGCAGTTCTTC.

This clonotype is deemed medium-sized. The chain employs TRBV6-5 and TRBJ2-7; 10 nucleotides line up with TRBD1. Germline V CDR1 and CDR2: MNHEY, SVGAGI. With 4 bases clipped from V and 3 bases from J, the junction kept 9 bases outside the gene matches. The CDR3 is 16 residues long. CDR3 loop: CASSSPPGQGIYEQYF. The CDR3, as DNA: TGTGCCAGCAGTTCGCCGCCGGGACAGGGGATCTACGAGCAGTACTTC.

The chain has TRBV9 and TRBJ2-1, with TRBD2 matching over 8 bases. The CDR3 is 17 residues long. Germline loops: CDR1 SGDLS, CDR2 YYNGEE. J lost 5 bases, V lost 4 bases, and 14 bases had no gene match. This CDR3 reads CASSLRPPGLVNNEQFF. The CDR3 DNA follows: TGTGCCAGCAGCCTCCGCCCCCCGGGACTAGTGAACAATGAGCAGTTCTTC.

Only a few counts were recorded for this clonotype. This chain joins TRBV7-9 and TRBJ2-3; 9 bases fit TRBD2. CDR3 length: 15 amino acids. Trimming at V came to 2 bases and at J to 1 base, leaving 1 base not matched to a gene. Germline V gene data show CDR1 as SEHNR and CDR2 as FQNEAQ (reference sequence). The CDR3 coding sequence is TGTGCCAGCAGCTTAAGACTAGCGGGCACAGATACGCAGTATTTT. It translates to CASSLRLAGTDTQYF.

Sample share makes this clonotype medium-sized. The chain combines TRBV11-2 with TRBJ2-1; 8 bases fit TRBD1. Germline V gives CDR1 SGHAT, CDR2 FQNNGV. This CDR3 is built from 15 residues. V was clipped by 1 base and J by 3 bases; unmatched bases: 2. CDR3: CASSLGTGLYNEQFF. The CDR3 DNA reads as TGTGCCAGCAGCTTAGGGACAGGGCTCTACAATGAGCAGTTCTTC.

The chain joins TRBV6-5 to TRBJ2-3; D ambiguous. This CDR3 has 17 amino acids. Per the germline V gene, CDR1 is MNHEY and CDR2 is SVGAGI. Trimming left V 0 bases short and J 7 bases short, with 20 bases between. The CDR3 DNA reads as TGTGCCAGCAGTTACTCCCCTAGGCCCTCAATCGCGAATACGCAGTATTTT. Its translation: CASSYSPRPSIANTQYF.

This clonotype is medium-sized within its sample. The chain couples TRBV12-3 or TRBV12-4 to TRBJ2-1; tentatively, D is TRBD1 or TRBD2 (6 bases each). Deletions cut 5 bases from V and 2 bases from J, with 19 bases between. The CDR3 is 17 amino acids. CDR3 sequence: CASSPHGVRGAYNEQFF. CDR3 sequence (DNA): TGTGCCAGCAGTCCCCATGGGGTGAGGGGGGCCTACAATGAGCAGTTCTTC.

The chain carries TRBV12-3 or TRBV12-4 and TRBJ1-2; 7 bases line up with TRBD1. The ends lost 2 bases at V and 1 base at J; junction bases unmatched: 1. This CDR3 has 14 residues. In nucleotides, the CDR3 is TGTGCCAGCAGTTTACGACAGGGTAACTATGGCTACACCTTC. The encoded protein is CASSLRQGNYGYTF.

By its share, this clonotype is medium-sized. This chain uses TRBV5-8 with TRBJ2-3, with TRBD2 identical over 13 bases. Looked up from germline, CDR1 is SGHTS and CDR2 is YDEGEE. CDR3 length: 15 residues. V was pared by 4 bases and J by 7 bases, with 6 bases of the junction left unmatched. The CDR3 nucleotides are TGTGCCAGCAGCAGGACTAGCGGGGGTCGCTATACGCAGTATTTT. Amino acids: CASSRTSGGRYTQYF. The full variable domain, completed using reference TRBV5-8 and TRBJ2-3, is EAGVTQSPTHLIKTRGQQATLRCSPISGHTSVYWYQQALGLGLQFLLWYDEGEERNRGNFPPRFSGRQFPNYSSELNVNALELEDSALYLCASSRTSGGRYTQYFGPGTRLTVL.

The V gene is TRBV4-2, the J gene TRBJ1-5, with D possibly being TRBD1 (5 bases). Trimming removed 10 bases from V and 4 bases from J, with 29 bases in between. From germline, CDR1 is LGHNA and CDR2 YNFKEQ. The CDR3 is made up of 18 amino acids. The CDR3 reads CAMGPGDLCVLGNQPQHF. The CDR3 region has the DNA TGTGCCATGGGCCCCGGGGACCTCTGCGTGCTAGGAAATCAGCCCCAGCATTTT.

The V and J genes are TRBV5-1 and TRBJ1-1; D remains ambiguous. Germline assignment: CDR1 SGHRS and CDR2 YFSETQ. V was shortened by 2 bases and J by 5 bases, with 16 bases between the two germline ends. This CDR3 spans 15 amino acids. The CDR3 sequence: CASSFSTWSTTEAFF. Written as DNA, the CDR3 is TGCGCCAGCAGCTTCAGTACATGGAGTACGACTGAAGCTTTCTTT.

This clonotype was found a few times. The CDR3 here is CASSLEEGRETQYF. The DNA of the CDR3 is TGTGCCAGCAGCTTGGAAGAGGGAAGAGAGACCCAGTACTTC. J is TRBJ2-5 and V is TRBV5-4; D possibly corresponds to TRBD2 (5 bases). There are 14 residues in the CDR3. Germline V CDR1 and CDR2: SGHNT, YYREEE (reference sequence). The ends were cut back, 0 bases at V and 4 bases at J, with 10 bases in the middle.